These 15 T cell receptor beta chains came from one sample sequenced in a study of OX40 agonist ivuxolimab in advanced cancers. The repertoire was sequenced with immunoSEQ multiplex PCR; TCRdb's copy has only in-frame clones and lacks some. The repertoire consists of about 51,000 clones, with approximately 84% occurring once and the leading ten covering 3% to 3.5%. The sample in question was CD4+ or CD8+ T cells sorted from blood, obtained in a trial of the OX40 agonist ivuxolimab. The receptors were sampled from an adult with an advanced solid tumor such as melanoma, head and neck, liver or kidney cancer.

The chain employs TRBV7-7 and TRBJ2-5; 8 bases map to TRBD2. This CDR3 is built from 16 residues. V was pared by 1 base and J by 4 bases, with 8 bases of the junction left unmatched. From germline, CDR1 is SSHAT and CDR2 FNYEAQ (reference sequence). The CDR3 spells CASSLDGGGQGETQYF. The CDR3 DNA reads as TGTGCCAGCAGCTTAGATGGCGGGGGGCAGGGAGAGACCCAGTACTTC.

V is TRBV7-7 and J is TRBJ2-5, with 8 bases lining up with TRBD1. V dropped 5 bases and J dropped 4; count of bases not matched to a gene: 3. The CDR3 is made up of 13 amino acids. Per the germline V gene, CDR1 is SSHAT and CDR2 is FNYEAQ (reference sequence). The CDR3 region is CASSKTGVETQYF. CDR3 nucleotides: TGTGCCAGCAGCAAGACAGGGGTAGAGACCCAGTACTTC.

This clone was found once. The rearrangement joins TRBV5-1 to TRBJ2-3, with 11 bases lining up with TRBD2. CDR1 SGHRS and CDR2 YFSETQ come from the germline V gene. The CDR3 contains 16 residues. V lost 0 bases, J lost 4 bases, and 4 bases stayed unmatched. CDR3 in DNA: TGCGCCAGCAGCTTGGTTAGCGGGGGGGCGGCAGATACGCAGTATTTT. As protein: CASSLVSGGAADTQYF.

This clone was found once. The rearrangement joins TRBV7-8 to TRBJ2-3; the D is unclear. The germline gives CDR1 SGHVS, CDR2 FQNEAQ. The V end was cut by 2 bases, the J end by 3 bases, with 9 bases between. The CDR3 sequence is 14 residues long. The CDR3 here is CASSLSPPTDTQYF. The CDR3 DNA sequence: TGTGCCAGCAGCTTATCACCCCCTACAGATACGCAGTATTTT.

The V and J genes are TRBV6-1 and TRBJ2-3; D remains ambiguous. Germline values: CDR1 MNHNS, CDR2 SASEGT. The CDR3 contains 17 residues. V shed 2 bases and J shed 0 bases, with 15 bases lying between them. In nucleotides, the CDR3 is TGTGCCAGCAGTGAACGAGTGAGGCCGTTTAGCACAGATACGCAGTATTTT. Its translation is CASSERVRPFSTDTQYF.

V gene TRBV6-1 combines with J gene TRBJ2-3; D gene unclear. The V gene's germline CDR1 is MNHNS and CDR2 SASEGT. The CDR3 has 13 amino acids. V was pared by 2 bases and J by 1 base, with 4 bases between. The CDR3 DNA follows: TGTGCCAGCAGTGAACACGGCACAGATACGCAGTATTTT. It encodes CASSEHGTDTQYF.

CDR3 amino acids: CASSYYGKGPYEQYF. The CDR3 bases are TGTGCCAGCAGCTATTATGGGAAGGGGCCCTACGAGCAGTACTTC. The chain uses TRBV6-5 and TRBJ2-7; TRBD1 is a possible D gene (5 bases). V lost 6 bases, J lost 2 bases, and 17 bases lay in between. The CDR3 consists of 15 residues. Per the germline V gene, CDR1 is MNHEY and CDR2 is SVGAGI.

The chain carries TRBV7-6 and TRBJ2-2; D not certain. V lost 1 base and J 0 bases, leaving 15 bases between the germline ends. Germline V gene lookup returns CDR1 SGHVS and CDR2 FNYEAQ. This CDR3 contains 18 residues. The DNA for the CDR3 is TGTGCCAGCAGCTTAGTTGACACTGGCGGAGCGAACACCGGGGAGCTGTTTTTT. Encoded protein: CASSLVDTGGANTGELFF.

The chain combines TRBV2 with TRBJ1-6, with TRBD1 matching over 7 bases. Trimming cost V 6 bases and J 2 bases; bases outside gene matches: 7. Per the germline V gene, CDR1 is SNHLY and CDR2 is FYNNEI. The CDR3 has 16 residues. CDR3 nucleotides: TGTGCCAGCAGGATACAGGGGCCAGCCTATAATTCACCCCTCCACTTT. It encodes CASRIQGPAYNSPLHF.

The rearrangement joins TRBV27 to TRBJ1-5, with TRBD1 as a possible D gene (5 bases). V lost 2 bases, J lost 7 bases, and 9 bases lay in between. Germline CDR1 is MNHEY and CDR2 is SMNVEV (reference sequence). This CDR3 region has 13 residues. CDR3 sequence reads: CASSLVGGQPQHF. The DNA of the CDR3 is TGTGCCAGCAGTTTAGTCGGGGGACAGCCCCAGCATTTT.

This chain connects TRBV2 to TRBJ1-3; D is perhaps TRBD1 (5 bases). V lost 6 bases and J lost 0, with 9 bases in between. CDR1 and CDR2 from the germline V gene are SNHLY and FYNNEI. This CDR3 comprises 14 residues. CDR3: CASRDSRSGNTIYF. The CDR3 region has the DNA TGTGCCAGCAGAGACAGCCGCTCTGGAAACACCATATATTTT.

J is TRBJ2-1 and V is TRBV19, with no clear D. Germline CDR1 LNHDA, CDR2 SQIVND (reference sequence). V lost 10 bases to trimming and J lost 0 bases, with 19 bases between them. The CDR3 is 16 amino acids. CDR3 loop: CATWASDESSYNEQFF. The CDR3 DNA is TGTGCCACGTGGGCGAGCGACGAGAGCTCCTACAATGAGCAGTTCTTC.

The sample holds a few counts of this clone. V is TRBV6-1 and J is TRBJ2-1, with 7 bases fitting TRBD1. Trimming at V came to 2 bases and at J to 10 bases, leaving 11 bases not matched to a gene. Germline V lookup: CDR1 MNHNS, CDR2 SASEGT. The CDR3 totals 15 residues. The CDR3, as DNA: TGTGCCAGCAGTGAAACGACAGGGTCGATCTTCGAGCAGTTCTTC. Protein product: CASSETTGSIFEQFF.

This clone was observed a few times. The chain recombines TRBV5-8 with TRBJ2-2; unclear D gene. CDR1 is SGHTS and CDR2 is YDEGEE in the germline V gene. Trimming stripped 1 base from V and 4 bases from J, with 8 bases between. The CDR3 length is 14 residues. CDR3 sequence (DNA): TGTGCCAGCAGCTTGAAAGGGCCCACCGGGGAGCTGTTTTTT. Translated: CASSLKGPTGELFF.

There are a few counts of this clone. This chain connects TRBV27 to TRBJ1-6, with TRBD1 matching 10 bases. Germline V CDR1 and CDR2: MNHEY, SMNVEV (reference sequence). CDR3 length: 14 residues. Losses at the gene ends were 8 bases for V and 7 bases for J; bases not matched to a gene: 5. The CDR3 DNA reads as TGTGCCAGCTCATGGACAGGGGGGAATTCACCCCTCCACTTT. Protein product: CASSWTGGNSPLHF.